The source of this T cell receptor (beta chain) is a study of beta chain features in type 1 diabetes. The CDR3 spans 15 residues. Germline CDR1 and CDR2: ENHRY and SYGVKD. Deletions cut 3 bases from V and 0 bases from J, with 10 bases between. The sample holds a few counts of this clone. It was via CD45RO/CCR7/CD25/CD127/CD95/CD27 that CD4+ naive, central memory, regulatory and stem cell-like memory cells were sorted. Every isolated RNA sample was fully reverse transcribed, so sequencing captured expressed TCRB transcripts. Libraries were prepared by immunoSEQ multiplex PCR; TCRdb keeps only in-frame clonotypes and omits some of them. The sample includes 400,000 to 600,000 clones, 25% to 35% of them seen just once.

The source is a man between 18 and 29 years old in good health. This chain joins TRBV10-3 and TRBJ2-3; no reliable D call. Sequencing used naive CD4+ T cells from blood. CDR3 coding DNA: TGTGCCATCAGTGAAGGAGTAGTTAGCACAGATACGCAGTATTTT. Its protein is CAISEGVVSTDTQYF.